The TCR beta chain described here comes from a study of blood T cell repertoires in COVID-19. Clones were read by immunoSEQ multiplex PCR, and TCRdb kept only the in-frame ones, dropping some. The table lists more than 15,000 clones, roughly four fifths of them singletons. This clone was recorded only once. This CDR3 is 11 amino acids long. Deletions cut 5 bases from V and 6 bases from J, with 7 bases between. CDR1 and CDR2 (germline): MNHNY, SVGAGI (reference sequence). The sequence derives from an elderly man with active COVID-19. The specimen sequenced was peripheral blood. The chain couples TRBV6-6 to TRBJ1-1; TRBD1 is a possible D gene (6 bases). This chain's CDR3 is CASSTGSEAFF. The CDR3, as DNA: TGTGCCAGCAGTACAGGGTCTGAAGCTTTCTTT.